A selection of T cell receptor beta chains follows, all from one sample in a study of Ad26.COV2.S vaccination and SARS-CoV-2 variants. Generated by immunoSEQ multiplex PCR, the TCRdb table keeps only in-frame clones and is missing some. The table shows 400,000 to 500,000 clones, with approximately 92% occurring only once. This material consisted of peripheral blood, taken in a trial of Ad26.COV2.S vaccine versus placebo. The receptor set was obtained from a person between 18 and 60 years old who received the Ad26.COV2.S COVID-19 vaccine or a placebo. Each CDR3 is given with its conserved first and last residue. Fields, in order: J gene, CDR3 length, D gene, V gene, clone size, CDR3 protein, CDR3 DNA. The D gene is left open where the match is weak. Only some rows state a clone size, as once, few, many or a class for expanded clones.

TRBJ1-6,17,.,TRBV7-6,.,CASSLFQDASFNSPLHF,TGTGCCAGCAGCTTATTCCAGGACGCCTCTTTTAATTCACCCCTCCACTTT
TRBJ2-1,11,.,TRBV11-2,.,CASSLRNEQFF,TGTGCCAGCAGCTTAAGAAATGAGCAGTTCTTC
TRBJ2-4,18,TRBD2,TRBV11-2,once,CASSLAGLAVSGKNIQYF,TGTGCCAGCAGCCTAGCCGGGCTAGCGGTTTCGGGCAAAAACATTCAGTACTTC
TRBJ2-3,14,.,TRBV11-2,.,CASSSGLQTDTQYF,TGTGCCAGCAGCTCCGGACTCCAAACAGATACGCAGTATTTT
TRBJ1-1,14,.,TRBV1,few,CTSSPKEGATEAFF,TGCACCAGCAGCCCCAAGGAGGGGGCGACTGAAGCTTTCTTT
TRBJ2-3,15,.,TRBV5-1,.,CASSLVSGGLDTQYF,TGCGCCAGCAGCTTGGTGAGCGGAGGGCTGGATACGCAGTATTTT
TRBJ1-1,13,.,TRBV9,.,CASSVVDGLEAFF,TGTGCCAGCAGCGTAGTCGACGGGCTGGAAGCTTTCTTT
TRBJ1-2,15,.,TRBV5-4,.,CASSLDTGMNYGYTF,TGTGCCAGCAGCTTGGATACAGGGATGAACTATGGCTACACCTTC
TRBJ1-1,12,.,TRBV18,.,CASSRPETEAFF,TGTGCCAGCTCACGTCCCGAGACAGAAGCTTTCTTT
TRBJ2-7,18,.,TRBV3-1/TRBV3-2,.,CASSQEAWGPLRSYEQYF,TGTGCCAGCAGCCAAGAGGCCTGGGGGCCTCTGCGGTCCTACGAGCAGTACTTC
TRBJ1-1,18,.,TRBV4-2,.,CASSQETARTAYNTEAFF,TGTGCCAGCAGCCAAGAAACGGCCCGGACAGCATATAACACTGAAGCTTTCTTT
TRBJ2-1,15,.,TRBV18,.,CASSPLDGSLNEQFF,TGTGCCAGCTCACCACTTGACGGGAGTTTAAATGAGCAGTTCTTC
TRBJ1-1,13,.,TRBV5-1,.,CASSFIGDTEAFF,TGCGCCAGCAGCTTTATCGGGGACACTGAAGCTTTCTTT
TRBJ1-4,15,.,TRBV3-1/TRBV3-2,.,CASSRPGSGNEKLFF,TGTGCCAGCAGCAGGCCAGGGTCGGGTAATGAAAAACTGTTTTTT
TRBJ2-5,13,.,TRBV12-3/TRBV12-4,.,CASALWERETQYF,TGTGCCAGCGCCCTGTGGGAGCGGGAGACCCAGTACTTC
TRBJ1-1,14,TRBD1,TRBV28,.,CALKQGAGMTEAFF,TGTGCCCTTAAGCAGGGGGCGGGGATGACTGAAGCTTTCTTT
TRBJ1-4,14,.,TRBV11-2,once,CASRSTRVNEKLFF,TGTGCCAGCAGGTCGACACGGGTTAATGAAAAACTGTTTTTT
TRBJ2-2,14,.,TRBV7-3,once,CASSLTRDAGELFF,TGTGCCAGCAGCTTAACCAGGGATGCCGGGGAGCTGTTTTTT
TRBJ2-7,15,.,TRBV7-2,.,CASSFAFHSSYEQYF,TGTGCCAGCAGCTTTGCGTTTCATAGCTCCTACGAGCAGTACTTC
TRBJ1-2,15,.,TRBV18,.,CASSPTSSGNYGYTF,TGTGCCAGCTCACCTACTTCTTCAGGGAACTATGGCTACACCTTC
TRBJ2-3,13,.,TRBV4-1,.,CASSQERRDTQYF,TGCGCCAGCAGCCAAGAGAGGAGAGATACGCAGTATTTT
TRBJ2-1,15,TRBD2,TRBV10-3,.,CAITKGLAGGNEQFF,TGTGCCATCACTAAAGGACTAGCGGGGGGCAATGAGCAGTTCTTC
TRBJ1-6,14,.,TRBV5-1,.,CASSREGNNSPLHF,TGCGCCAGCAGTCGGGAGGGGAATAATTCACCCCTCCACTTT
TRBJ2-7,12,.,TRBV6-5,.,CASIGIPYEQYF,TGTGCCAGCATCGGGATACCCTACGAGCAGTACTTC
TRBJ1-1,13,TRBD1,TRBV24-1,few,CATSRQGYTEAFF,TGTGCCACCAGTCGACAGGGATACACTGAAGCTTTCTTT
TRBJ1-4,13,.,TRBV6-4,once,CASSVVGGEKLFF,TGTGCCAGCAGTGTTGTCGGCGGGGAAAAACTGTTTTTT
TRBJ2-5,14,.,TRBV3-1/TRBV3-2,.,CASSPDPGGETQYF,TGTGCCAGCAGCCCCGACCCAGGAGGAGAGACCCAGTACTTC
TRBJ2-5,16,.,TRBV5-1,.,CASSLGAGRGTETQYF,TGCGCCAGCAGCTTGGGCGCGGGTCGGGGGACGGAGACCCAGTACTTC
TRBJ2-2,16,TRBD2,TRBV5-1,.,CASSFALAENTGELFF,TGCGCCAGCAGCTTTGCACTAGCGGAGAACACCGGGGAGCTGTTTTTT
TRBJ1-2,14,.,TRBV3-1/TRBV3-2,.,CASSRQTAEDGYTF,TGTGCCAGCAGCCGCCAGACAGCAGAAGATGGCTACACCTTC
TRBJ2-1,19,.,TRBV15,.,CATSRALLGGLDNYNEQFF,TGTGCCACCAGTCGCGCCCTGCTAGGGGGGCTAGATAATTACAATGAGCAGTTCTTC
TRBJ2-1,13,.,TRBV29-1,.,CSAIAPTYNEQFF,TGCAGCGCAATAGCACCGACCTACAATGAGCAGTTCTTC
TRBJ2-1,15,.,TRBV19,.,CASSIVTRTYNEQFF,TGTGCCAGTAGTATAGTGACGCGCACTTACAATGAGCAGTTCTTC
TRBJ2-3,16,TRBD2,TRBV5-1,.,CASSLFGTSGRDTQYF,TGCGCCAGCAGCTTGTTCGGGACTAGCGGGAGGGATACGCAGTATTTT
TRBJ1-1,11,.,TRBV10-3,.,CATVGNTEAFF,TGTGCCACCGTCGGGAACACTGAAGCTTTCTTT
TRBJ1-4,15,TRBD1,TRBV4-3,.,CASSQDSDRDEKLFF,TGCGCCAGCAGCCAAGATTCGGACAGGGATGAAAAACTGTTTTTT
TRBJ1-3,16,.,TRBV5-1,once,CASSWDTPSSGHTIYF,TGCGCCAGCAGCTGGGATACACCCTCTTCTGGACACACCATATATTTT
TRBJ2-2,15,TRBD2,TRBV5-1,.,CASSLSRGGAGELFF,TGCGCCAGCAGCTTATCGCGGGGGGGCGCCGGGGAGCTGTTTTTT
TRBJ2-3,16,TRBD2,TRBV4-3,.,CASSQGLAGGVDTQYF,TGCGCCAGCAGCCAAGGGCTAGCGGGGGGGGTAGATACGCAGTATTTT
TRBJ1-1,13,.,TRBV12-3/TRBV12-4,.,CASSLGVGAEAFF,TGTGCCAGCAGTTTAGGGGTGGGGGCTGAAGCTTTCTTT
TRBJ2-1,11,.,TRBV27,.,CASSSRDEQFF,TGTGCCAGCAGTTCCCGTGATGAGCAGTTCTTC
TRBJ1-2,12,.,TRBV28,few,CASSLRGYGYTF,TGTGCCAGCAGTTTAAGGGGGTATGGCTACACCTTC
TRBJ1-5,15,.,TRBV7-8,.,CASSLEKYSNQPQHF,TGTGCCAGCAGCTTAGAAAAATATAGCAATCAGCCCCAGCATTTT
TRBJ1-6,14,.,TRBV30,.,CAWNPAVNNSPLHF,TGTGCCTGGAATCCCGCGGTTAATAATTCACCCCTCCACTTT
TRBJ2-3,17,.,TRBV19,.,CASSPRWERKSTDTQYF,TGTGCCAGTAGTCCCCGGTGGGAGCGGAAAAGCACAGATACGCAGTATTTT
TRBJ2-5,16,.,TRBV28,.,CASASPRRLGMETQYF,TGTGCCAGCGCCTCCCCCCGCAGGCTGGGTATGGAGACCCAGTACTTC
TRBJ2-5,13,.,TRBV19,.,CASSITDKETQYF,TGTGCCAGTAGTATAACGGACAAAGAGACCCAGTACTTC
TRBJ2-1,16,.,TRBV9,.,CASSARVMNGYNEQFF,TGTGCCAGCAGCGCTAGAGTTATGAACGGCTACAATGAGCAGTTCTTC
TRBJ1-5,15,TRBD1,TRBV19,few,CASKPTDRGNQPQHF,TGTGCCAGTAAGCCAACGGACAGGGGCAATCAGCCCCAGCATTTT
TRBJ2-1,14,.,TRBV6-5,.,CASSYRGSNNEQFF,TGTGCCAGCAGTTACAGGGGTTCGAACAATGAGCAGTTCTTC
TRBJ1-1,11,.,TRBV11-3,.,CASSWGTEAFF,TGTGCCAGCAGCTGGGGGACTGAAGCTTTCTTT
TRBJ1-2,14,.,TRBV9,.,CASSPLSITYGYTF,TGTGCCAGCAGCCCTCTGTCGATAACGTATGGCTACACCTTC
TRBJ2-7,14,TRBD2,TRBV28,.,CASSLSGGGYEQYF,TGTGCCAGCAGTTTAAGCGGGGGTGGCTACGAGCAGTACTTC
TRBJ2-1,15,.,TRBV29-1,.,CSVGKSGSSYNEQFF,TGCAGCGTTGGGAAGAGCGGAAGCTCCTACAATGAGCAGTTCTTC
TRBJ1-4,15,TRBD1,TRBV6-2/TRBV6-3,once,CASSYGTGWGEKLFF,TGTGCCAGCAGTTACGGGACAGGGTGGGGTGAAAAACTGTTTTTT